Below, 14 T cell receptor beta chains from the same sample are listed, as sequenced in a study. TCRdb reprocessed the 5' RACE reads via MiXCR and lists one record per CDR3 protein. The sample yields thousands of distinct CDR3 sequences, 70% to 85% seen once. The sample comprised naive CD4+ T cells sorted from blood. Subset: naive CD4+ T cells, CD4+CD45RA+CD25-. These receptors all come from a female donor with breast cancer.

This chain connects TRBV5-1 to TRBJ1-1, with D unclear. Germline lookup yields CDR1 SGHRS and CDR2 YFSETQ. With 3 bases removed from V and 3 bases from J, the gap between germline ends came to 12 bases. CDR3 length equals 14 residues. CDR3 nucleotides: TGCGCCAGCAGCTGGCGGAAGAGGGACACTGAAGCTTTCTTT. Translated, it gives CASSWRKRDTEAFF.

This clonotype was detected only a few times. This rearrangement joins TRBV5-4 to TRBJ2-1; D may be TRBD1 or TRBD2 (5 bases each). Germline CDR1 reads SGHNT; CDR2 reads YYREEE (reference sequence). The ends were cut back, 5 bases at V and 0 bases at J, with 12 bases in the middle. The CDR3 runs to 15 residues. CDR3: CASSSSGSSYNEQFF. DNA of the CDR3: TGTGCCAGCAGTTCCTCAGGGAGCTCCTACAATGAGCAGTTCTTC.

This chain links TRBV12-5 with TRBJ1-5, with D possibly matching TRBD1 (5 bases). CDR3 length equals 16 residues. The germline V gene has CDR1 LGHNT and CDR2 FRNRAP. With 1 base removed from V and 2 bases from J, the gap between germline ends came to 12 bases. In nucleotides, the CDR3 is TGTGCTAGTGGTTTGGGTTCAGGGATGGGCAATCAGCCCCAGCATTTT. The encoded protein is CASGLGSGMGNQPQHF.

This clonotype appeared a few times. The gene calls are TRBV5-1 and TRBJ2-1, with a tentative D call TRBD2 (6 bases). The germline gives CDR1 SGHRS, CDR2 YFSETQ. This CDR3 is 14 amino acids long. Trimming took 0 bases from V and 3 from J, leaving 7 bases between them. The DNA of the CDR3 is TGCGCCAGCAGCTTGGACGGGGGCTACAATGAGCAGTTCTTC. It specifies CASSLDGGYNEQFF.

V and J are TRBV20-1 and TRBJ2-7; TRBD1 matches 9 bases. The CDR3 has 13 amino acids. Germline values: CDR1 DFQATT, CDR2 SNEGSKA (reference sequence). CDR3 DNA: TGCAGCTACTGGGAGGACAGGGGACGCGAGCAGTACTTC. This encodes CSYWEDRGREQYF.

This rearrangement joins TRBV7-2 to TRBJ2-1; 10 nucleotides line up with TRBD2. V shed 1 base and J 7 bases; nucleotides not matched to a gene: 7. Germline V gene data show CDR1 as SGHTA and CDR2 as FQGNSA. The CDR3 runs 16 residues. CDR3 sequence (DNA): TGTGCCAGCAGCTTAGGTGCTAGCGGGAGTGAGAATGAGCAGTTCTTC. The encoded protein is CASSLGASGSENEQFF.

The chain couples TRBV12-3 or TRBV12-4 to TRBJ1-1; no reliable D call. This CDR3 is 15 amino acids long. V was clipped by 4 bases and J by 6 bases, with 18 bases between them. The CDR3 DNA is TGTGCCAGCAGTTCGTCCCCTCGGGGTTACTCTGAAGCTTTCTTT. It encodes CASSSSPRGYSEAFF.

The rearrangement joins TRBV20-1 to TRBJ2-2; 9 nucleotides match TRBD1. In germline, CDR1 is DFQATT, CDR2 SNEGSKA (reference sequence). Trimming at V came to 3 bases and at J to 1 base, leaving 0 bases not matched to a gene. The CDR3 is 14 amino acids. This CDR3 is CSARDRGNTGELFF. The DNA of the CDR3 is TGCAGTGCTAGGGACAGGGGGAACACCGGGGAGCTGTTTTTT.

This chain uses TRBV12-3 or TRBV12-4 with TRBJ2-3; D is unresolved. Trimming pared 8 bases from V and 1 base from J, leaving 16 bases between. This CDR3 comprises 15 residues. CDR3 coding DNA: TGTGCCAGCGACCTCGAGGTCTTCGGCACAGATACGCAGTATTTT. This sequence encodes CASDLEVFGTDTQYF.

The V gene is TRBV4-2, the J gene TRBJ1-6; D gene uncertain. V lost 1 base and J lost 6, with 7 bases in between. Germline V gene data show CDR1 as LGHNA and CDR2 as YNFKEQ. CDR3 length equals 14 residues. The CDR3: CASSQGGSNSPLHF. The CDR3 coding sequence is TGTGCCAGCAGCCAAGGAGGCAGTAATTCACCCCTCCACTTT.

The J gene is TRBJ2-5, the V gene TRBV20-1; D gene ambiguous. CDR1 DFQATT and CDR2 SNEGSKA come from the germline V gene (reference sequence). V lost 0 bases, J lost 4 bases, and 9 bases lay in between. CDR3 size: 13 residues. CDR3 sequence: CSARDPSRETQYF. CDR3 bases: TGCAGTGCTAGAGATCCTAGTAGAGAGACCCAGTACTTC.

V gene TRBV29-1 combines with J gene TRBJ2-3, with 12 bases matching TRBD2. This CDR3 contains 14 residues. The germline gives CDR1 SQVTM, CDR2 ANQGSEA. V gave up 5 bases and J gave up 4 bases; unmatched junction bases: 4. The CDR3 nucleotides are TGCAGCGTTAAGACTAGCGGGAGAGCAGATACGCAGTATTTT. It yields the protein CSVKTSGRADTQYF.

The chain uses TRBV7-9 and TRBJ1-1; maybe TRBD1 (6 bases). V lost 5 bases and J 0 bases, leaving 13 bases between the germline ends. The germline CDR1 and CDR2 sequences are SEHNR and FQNEAQ (reference sequence). This CDR3 is 15 amino acids long. In nucleotides, the CDR3 is TGTGCCAGCAGCCCCGGGGGGCTCATGAACACTGAAGCTTTCTTT. It specifies CASSPGGLMNTEAFF. The whole variable domain, remainder taken from reference TRBV7-9 and TRBJ1-1, is DTGVSQNPRHKITKRGQNVTFRCDPISEHNRLYWYRQTLGQGPEFLTYFQNEAQLEKSRLLSDRFSAERPKGSFSTLEIQRTEQGDSAMYLCASSPGGLMNTEAFFGQGTRLTVV.

The CDR3 nucleotides are TGTGCCAGCAGAGAACTAGACGGGGATAGCAATCAGCCCCAGCATTTT. Amino acid sequence: CASRELDGDSNQPQHF. The chain joins TRBV27 to TRBJ1-5; D call uncertain. The CDR3 consists of 16 residues. Trimming left V 6 bases short and J 0 bases short, with 15 bases between. Germline CDR1 is MNHEY and CDR2 is SMNVEV (reference sequence).